A single sample gave rise to the 21 T cell receptor beta chains below, sequenced in a study of blood T cell repertoires in COVID-19. Method: immunoSEQ multiplex PCR; TCRdb's copy keeps in-frame clones and lacks some. The profile shows some 200,000 clones, around 85% of them singletons. The sequencing sample was made of peripheral blood. All receptors derive from a woman aged 55-70 years with acute or convalescent COVID-19.

The rearrangement links TRBV28 to TRBJ2-7, with a tentative D call TRBD1 (5 bases). The CDR3 spans 13 residues. CDR1 and CDR2 (germline): MDHEN, SYDVKM. V was clipped by 4 bases and J by 1 base, with 8 bases between them. CDR3 amino acids: CASSSGQSYEQYV. In DNA form, the CDR3 reads TGTGCCAGCAGTTCAGGACAATCCTACGAGCAGTACGTC.

The chain links TRBV28 to TRBJ2-3; D might be TRBD2 (5 bases). Looked up from germline, CDR1 is MDHEN and CDR2 is SYDVKM. Trimming shortened V by 5 bases and J by 1 base, and 16 bases separated the two germline ends. This CDR3 region has 16 residues. The chain's CDR3 is CASSPLFLRGTDTQYF. DNA for the CDR3: TGTGCCAGCAGTCCCCTTTTTTTGAGGGGCACAGATACGCAGTATTTT.

This chain uses TRBV28 with TRBJ2-1; D remains unclear. Germline-derived CDR1 and CDR2 are MDHEN and SYDVKM. CDR3 length: 12 residues. V gave up 5 bases and J gave up 11 bases, with 13 bases separating them. The CDR3 nucleotides are TGTGCCAGCAGTACCCTACGAGGCCAGCAGTTCTTC. Translating it yields CASSTLRGQQFF.

In DNA, the CDR3 is TGTGCCTGGAACACCAACTGGGGGGGGGAGACCCAGTACTTC. This encodes CAWNTNWGGETQYF. The chain has TRBV30 and TRBJ2-5; 7 positions agree with TRBD2. This CDR3 comprises 14 residues. With 4 bases clipped from V and 5 bases from J, the junction kept 10 bases outside the gene matches. Germline lookup yields CDR1 GTSNPN and CDR2 SVGIG (reference sequence).

The V and J genes are TRBV11-3 and TRBJ1-1; the D gene is possibly TRBD1 (6 bases). Germline lookup yields CDR1 SGHNT and CDR2 YENEEA. The CDR3 has 13 residues. Trimming removed 2 bases at V and 3 bases at J, with 7 bases between. DNA of the CDR3: TGTGCCAGCAGCTTACACAGGGACACTGAAGCTTTCTTT. Translation: CASSLHRDTEAFF.

The genes are TRBV6-5 and TRBJ1-6, with 7 bases that match TRBD1. V was pared by 6 bases and J by 7 bases, with 6 bases of the junction left unmatched. Germline assignment: CDR1 MNHEY and CDR2 SVGAGI. This CDR3 is built from 14 residues. The CDR3 region has the DNA TGTGCCAGCAGCCCCGGGACAGAGAATTCACCCCTCCACTTT. Translating gives CASSPGTENSPLHF.

The rearrangement joins TRBV5-8 to TRBJ1-1, with 11 positions matching TRBD1. CDR3 length: 14 amino acids. Germline-derived CDR1 and CDR2 are SGHTS and YDEGEE. The trim removed 6 bases at V and 4 bases at J, leaving 5 bases unmatched. CDR3 loop: CASNRDRGFTEAFF. CDR3 coding DNA: TGTGCCAGCAACCGGGACAGGGGGTTCACTGAAGCTTTCTTT.

The V call is TRBV27, the J call TRBJ2-3; 11 bases are a match to TRBD2. This CDR3 contains 16 residues. Germline trimming cut 5 bases from V and 2 bases from J; bases unmatched to any gene: 6. Germline V gene data show CDR1 as MNHEY and CDR2 as SMNVEV (reference sequence). The CDR3 DNA is TGTGCCAGCAGTACAATTAGCGGGAGGGTCACAGATACGCAGTATTTT. Residues: CASSTISGRVTDTQYF.

This sequence joins TRBV7-9 and TRBJ2-3; the match to TRBD2 covers 15 bases. The CDR3 spans 17 residues. Germline values: CDR1 SEHNR, CDR2 FQNEAQ (reference sequence). Unmatched junction bases numbered 8, after V lost 4 bases and J lost 6 bases. CDR3 amino acids: CASSSGLAGGKGDTQYF. In DNA form, the CDR3 reads TGTGCCAGCAGCTCGGGACTAGCGGGGGGCAAGGGGGATACGCAGTATTTT.

The CDR3 sequence: CATSSQEGGFRETQYF. In DNA form, the CDR3 reads TGTGCCACCAGCAGCCAGGAGGGGGGGTTCAGGGAGACCCAGTACTTC. The chain links TRBV15 to TRBJ2-5; perhaps TRBD2 as D (7 bases). Trimming took 3 bases from V and 5 from J, leaving 19 bases between them. From germline, CDR1 is LNHNV and CDR2 YYDKDF (reference sequence). The CDR3 runs to 16 residues.

This clone has a single count. This chain connects TRBV9 to TRBJ2-7, with 8 bases matching TRBD2. The junction had 5 bases not matched to a gene; V was cut back by 0 bases and J by 3 bases. CDR1 is SGDLS and CDR2 is YYNGEE in the germline V gene. The CDR3 is 15 amino acids. CDR3: CASSVDLAGFYEQYV. CDR3 in DNA: TGTGCCAGCAGCGTAGATCTAGCGGGTTTCTACGAGCAGTACGTC.

The CDR3 here is CASRTQVGELFF. The CDR3 DNA is TGTGCCAGCAGAACGCAGGTCGGGGAGCTGTTTTTT. The rearrangement uses TRBV11-2 and TRBJ2-2, with D uncertain. The germline V gene has CDR1 SGHAT and CDR2 FQNNGV. The CDR3 extends over 12 amino acids. Between the trimmed V and J ends, which lost 6 bases and 7 bases, there was a span of 9 bases.

V and J are TRBV30 and TRBJ1-1; tentatively, D is TRBD1 (5 bases). Germline V lookup: CDR1 GTSNPN, CDR2 SVGIG (reference sequence). This CDR3 is 13 amino acids long. V shed 4 bases and J shed 3 bases, with 12 bases lying between them. The CDR3 protein is CAWNSGLDTEAFF. The DNA of the CDR3 is TGTGCCTGGAATTCAGGGCTAGACACTGAAGCTTTCTTT.

This sequence joins TRBV2 and TRBJ1-2; 8 bases line up with TRBD1. The V segment lost 10 bases and the J segment 4 bases; nucleotides outside the gene matches: 11. The CDR3 spans 14 residues. Germline lookup yields CDR1 SNHLY and CDR2 FYNNEI. CDR3 in amino acids: CATREDRDAYGYTF. CDR3 in DNA: TGTGCCACGAGGGAGGACAGGGACGCCTATGGCTACACCTTC.

The chain couples TRBV19 to TRBJ1-1; 9 bases map to TRBD1. The CDR3 runs 16 residues. CDR1 is LNHDA and CDR2 is SQIVND in the germline V gene (reference sequence). Germline trimming cut 5 bases from V and 4 bases from J; bases unmatched to any gene: 11. CDR3 region: CASSPPRWTGVTEAFF. The CDR3 DNA reads as TGTGCCAGTAGTCCCCCGCGGTGGACAGGGGTCACTGAAGCTTTCTTT.

The chain uses TRBV24-1 and TRBJ2-3, with D unclear. Deletions cut 5 bases from V and 4 bases from J, with 6 bases between. There are 12 residues in the CDR3. Germline assignment: CDR1 KGHDR and CDR2 SFDVKD. The CDR3 DNA reads TGTGCCACCAGTGTAGCTTCAGATACGCAGTATTTT. It yields the protein CATSVASDTQYF.

The rearrangement joins TRBV28 to TRBJ2-3; 13 positions agree with TRBD2. After removal of 3 bases from V and 5 bases from J, the junction contained 8 bases not matched to a gene. The CDR3 has 17 amino acids. The V gene's germline CDR1 is MDHEN and CDR2 SYDVKM. CDR3 protein: CASSFTSGRAGRDTQYF. For the CDR3, the DNA is TGTGCCAGCAGTTTCACTAGCGGGAGGGCCGGGCGAGATACGCAGTATTTT.

The CDR3 region is CASSLDNMGPNSPLHF. CDR3 bases: TGTGCCAGCAGCTTAGATAATATGGGGCCCAATTCACCCCTCCACTTT. The J gene is TRBJ1-6, the V gene TRBV7-9, with a weak D call TRBD1 (5 bases). The CDR3 is 16 amino acids. Trimming removed 1 base at V and 7 bases at J, with 14 bases between. Germline V gene sequence: CDR1 SEHNR, CDR2 FQNEAQ (reference sequence).

The CDR3 DNA reads TGTGCCAGCAGTTATCCCCCCGGGACAGGGGGGATGGTGGCTTTCTTT. Protein sequence: CASSYPPGTGGMVAFF. This chain joins TRBV6-5 and TRBJ1-1, with 11 bases identical to TRBD1. Germline lookup yields CDR1 MNHEY and CDR2 SVGAGI. The V and J ends lost 3 bases and 11 bases, in that order; junction bases with no gene match: 14. The CDR3 has 16 residues.

This chain joins TRBV3-1 (or the pseudogene TRBV3-2) and TRBJ2-5; maybe TRBD1 (5 bases). Germline assignment: CDR1 LGHDT and CDR2 YNNKEL (reference sequence). Trimming pared 0 bases from V and 4 bases from J, leaving 6 bases between. This CDR3 region has 13 residues. The CDR3 spells CASSQDRGETQYF. The DNA of the CDR3 is TGTGCCAGCAGCCAAGATAGGGGAGAGACCCAGTACTTC.

The chain has TRBV28 and TRBJ1-2; 8 bases are shared with TRBD1. This CDR3 is 16 amino acids long. After removal of 1 base from V and 5 bases from J, the junction contained 9 bases not matched to a gene. Germline loops: CDR1 MDHEN, CDR2 SYDVKM. CDR3 sequence: CASSLYPRTGRYGYTF. CDR3 bases: TGTGCCAGCAGTTTATACCCGCGGACAGGGCGGTATGGCTACACCTTC.